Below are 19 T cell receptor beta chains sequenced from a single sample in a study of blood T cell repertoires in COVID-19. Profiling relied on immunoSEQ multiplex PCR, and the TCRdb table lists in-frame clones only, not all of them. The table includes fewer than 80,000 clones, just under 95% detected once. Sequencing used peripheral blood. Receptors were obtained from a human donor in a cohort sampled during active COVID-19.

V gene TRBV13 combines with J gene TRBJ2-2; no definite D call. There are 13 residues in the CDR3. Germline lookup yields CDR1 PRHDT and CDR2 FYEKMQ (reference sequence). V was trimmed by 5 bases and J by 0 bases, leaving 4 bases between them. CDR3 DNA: TGTGCCAGCAGCCCTCCGAACACCGGGGAGCTGTTTTTT. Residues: CASSPPNTGELFF.

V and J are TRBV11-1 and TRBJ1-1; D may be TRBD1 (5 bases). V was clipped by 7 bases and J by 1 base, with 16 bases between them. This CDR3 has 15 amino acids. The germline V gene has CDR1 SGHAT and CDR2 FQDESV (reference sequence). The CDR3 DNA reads TGTGCCAGCACGCCCCCGACAGCACCGAACACTGAAGCTTTCTTT. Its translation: CASTPPTAPNTEAFF.

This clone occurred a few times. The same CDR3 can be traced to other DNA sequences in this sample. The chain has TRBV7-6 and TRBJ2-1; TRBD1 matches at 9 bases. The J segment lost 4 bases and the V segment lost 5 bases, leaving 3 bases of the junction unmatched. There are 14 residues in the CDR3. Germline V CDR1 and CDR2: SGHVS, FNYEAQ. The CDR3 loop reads CASSRTGVYNEQFF. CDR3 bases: TGTGCCAGCAGCCGGACAGGGGTATACAATGAGCAGTTCTTC.

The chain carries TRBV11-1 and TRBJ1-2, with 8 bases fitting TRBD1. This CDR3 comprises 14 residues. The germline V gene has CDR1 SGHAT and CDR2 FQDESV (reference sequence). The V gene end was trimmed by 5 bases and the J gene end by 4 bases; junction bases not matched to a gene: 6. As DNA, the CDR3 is TGTGCCAGCAGCCCCACCGGACAGGGCTATGGCTACACCTTC. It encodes CASSPTGQGYGYTF. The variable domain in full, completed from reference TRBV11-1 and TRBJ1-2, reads EAEVAQSPRYKITEKSQAVAFWCDPISGHATLYWYRQILGQGPELLVQFQDESVVDDSQLPKDRFSAERLKGVDSTLKIQPAELGDSAMYLCASSPTGQGYGYTFGSGTRLTVV.

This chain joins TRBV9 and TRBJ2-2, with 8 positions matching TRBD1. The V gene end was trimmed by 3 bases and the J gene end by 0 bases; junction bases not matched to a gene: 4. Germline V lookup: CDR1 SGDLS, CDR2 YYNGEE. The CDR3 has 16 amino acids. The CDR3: CASSAQGQANTGELFF. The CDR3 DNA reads TGTGCCAGCAGCGCACAGGGACAGGCGAACACCGGGGAGCTGTTTTTT.

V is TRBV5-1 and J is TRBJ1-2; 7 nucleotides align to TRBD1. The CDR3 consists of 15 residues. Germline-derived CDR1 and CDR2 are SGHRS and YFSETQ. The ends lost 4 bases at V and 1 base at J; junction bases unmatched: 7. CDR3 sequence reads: CASSAGTAINYGYTF. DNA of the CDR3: TGCGCCAGCAGCGCCGGGACAGCCATTAACTATGGCTACACCTTC.

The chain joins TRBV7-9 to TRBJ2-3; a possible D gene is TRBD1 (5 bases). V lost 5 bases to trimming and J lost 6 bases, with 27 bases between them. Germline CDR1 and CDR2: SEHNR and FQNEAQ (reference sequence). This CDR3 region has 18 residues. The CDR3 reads CASSPRWRTPDLGDTQYF. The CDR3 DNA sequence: TGTGCCAGCAGCCCCCGATGGCGGACACCTGATCTTGGTGATACGCAGTATTTT.

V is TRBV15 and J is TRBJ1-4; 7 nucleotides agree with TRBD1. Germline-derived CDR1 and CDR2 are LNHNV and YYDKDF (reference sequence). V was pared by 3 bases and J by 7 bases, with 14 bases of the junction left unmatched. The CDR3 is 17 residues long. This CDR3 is CATSRGDRAGVGEKLFF. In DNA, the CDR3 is TGTGCCACCAGCAGGGGAGACAGGGCCGGGGTTGGTGAAAAACTGTTTTTT.

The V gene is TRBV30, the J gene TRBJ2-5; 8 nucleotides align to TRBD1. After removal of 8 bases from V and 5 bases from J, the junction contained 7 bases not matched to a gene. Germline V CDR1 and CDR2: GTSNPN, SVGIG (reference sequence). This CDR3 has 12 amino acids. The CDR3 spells CAGSHRGETQYF. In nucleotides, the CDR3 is TGTGCCGGGTCCCACAGGGGGGAGACCCAGTACTTC.

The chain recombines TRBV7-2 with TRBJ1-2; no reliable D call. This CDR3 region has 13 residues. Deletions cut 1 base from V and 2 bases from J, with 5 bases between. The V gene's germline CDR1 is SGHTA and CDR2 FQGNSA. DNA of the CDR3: TGTGCCAGCAGCTTAGAGCGGAACTATGGCTACACCTTC. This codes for CASSLERNYGYTF.

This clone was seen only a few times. The DNA of the CDR3 is TGCAGTGCTAGTCCCCAGAATCAGCCCCAGCATTTT. This sequence encodes CSASPQNQPQHF. This chain connects TRBV20-1 to TRBJ1-5, with D unclear. CDR3 size: 12 residues. V gave up 3 bases and J gave up 4 bases, with 7 bases separating them. Germline CDR1 and CDR2: DFQATT and SNEGSKA (reference sequence).

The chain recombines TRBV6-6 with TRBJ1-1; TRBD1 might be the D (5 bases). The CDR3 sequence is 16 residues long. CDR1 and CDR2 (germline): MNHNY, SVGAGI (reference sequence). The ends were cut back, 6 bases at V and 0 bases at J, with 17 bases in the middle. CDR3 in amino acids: CASSPPPAGMNTEAFF. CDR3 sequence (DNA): TGTGCCAGCAGCCCTCCCCCGGCAGGGATGAACACTGAAGCTTTCTTT.

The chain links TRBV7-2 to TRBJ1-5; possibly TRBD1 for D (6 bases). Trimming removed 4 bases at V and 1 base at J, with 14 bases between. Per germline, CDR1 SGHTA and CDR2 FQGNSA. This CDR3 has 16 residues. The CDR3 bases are TGTGCCAGCAGCTCATGGGGGGGGCAGAGCAATCAGCCCCAGCATTTT. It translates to CASSSWGGQSNQPQHF.

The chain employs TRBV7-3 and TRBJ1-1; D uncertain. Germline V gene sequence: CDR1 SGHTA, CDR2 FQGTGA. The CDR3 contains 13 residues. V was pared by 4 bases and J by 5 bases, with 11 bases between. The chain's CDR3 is CASSSYSRTEAFF. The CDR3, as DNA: TGTGCCAGCAGCTCCTATTCACGGACTGAAGCTTTCTTT.

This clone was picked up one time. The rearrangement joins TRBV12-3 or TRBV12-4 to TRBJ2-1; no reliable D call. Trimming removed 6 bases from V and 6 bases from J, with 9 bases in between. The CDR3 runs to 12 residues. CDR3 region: CASSQRSNEQFF. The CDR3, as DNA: TGTGCCAGCAGCCAAAGGAGCAATGAGCAGTTCTTC.

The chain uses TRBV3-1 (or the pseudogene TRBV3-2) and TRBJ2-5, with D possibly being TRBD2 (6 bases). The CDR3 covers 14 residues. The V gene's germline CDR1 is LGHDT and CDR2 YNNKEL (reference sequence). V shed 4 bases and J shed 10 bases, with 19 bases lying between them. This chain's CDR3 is CASSPWTPGGDQYF. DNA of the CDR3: TGTGCCAGCAGCCCCTGGACCCCAGGAGGGGACCAGTACTTC.

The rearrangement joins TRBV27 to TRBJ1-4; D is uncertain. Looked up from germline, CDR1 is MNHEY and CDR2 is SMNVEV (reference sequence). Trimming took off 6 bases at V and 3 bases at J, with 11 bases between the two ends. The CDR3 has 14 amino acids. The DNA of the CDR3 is TGTGCCAGCAGCCGGGAGTTACCTAATGAAAAACTGTTTTTT. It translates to CASSRELPNEKLFF.

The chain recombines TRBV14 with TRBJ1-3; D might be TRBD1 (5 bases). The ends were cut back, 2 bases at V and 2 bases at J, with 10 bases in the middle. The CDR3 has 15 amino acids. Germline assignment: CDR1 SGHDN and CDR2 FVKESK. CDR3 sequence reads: CASSQQRGAGNTIYF. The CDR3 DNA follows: TGTGCCAGCAGCCAACAGCGGGGCGCTGGAAACACCATATATTTT.

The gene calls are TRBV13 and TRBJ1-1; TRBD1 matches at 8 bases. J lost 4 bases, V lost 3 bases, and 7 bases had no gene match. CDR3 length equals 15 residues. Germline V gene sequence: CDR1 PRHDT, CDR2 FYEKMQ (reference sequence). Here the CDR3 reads CASSFTRTGLTEAFF. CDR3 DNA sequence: TGTGCCAGCAGCTTTACGCGGACAGGGCTCACTGAAGCTTTCTTT. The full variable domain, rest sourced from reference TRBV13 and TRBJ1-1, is AAGVIQSPRHLIKEKRETATLKCYPIPRHDTVYWYQQGPGQDPQFLISFYEKMQSDKGSIPDRFSAQQFSDYHSELNMSSLELGDSALYFCASSFTRTGLTEAFFGQGTRLTVV.